These 5 T cell receptor beta chains originate from one sample sequenced in a study of blood T cell repertoires in COVID-19. Repertoires were generated with immunoSEQ multiplex PCR, while TCRdb's copy carries only in-frame clones and drops some. This table holds roughly 410,000 clones, roughly 90% found once. Sequenced sample: peripheral blood. These receptors were taken from a woman aged 35 to 49 with COVID-19, enrolled during active disease.

The chain's CDR3 is CACPVPSGGLNTQYF. The CDR3 DNA sequence: TGTGCCTGCCCCGTCCCTAGCGGGGGGCTAAATACGCAGTATTTT. This chain uses TRBV30 with TRBJ2-3, with 11 bases that match TRBD2. The CDR3 covers 15 residues. Germline CDR1 is GTSNPN and CDR2 is SVGIG (reference sequence). V was pared by 6 bases and J by 7 bases, with 12 bases of the junction left unmatched.

To note about this clone: At one end the junction does not follow the germline gene, possibly because of a read error. V gene TRBV7-7 combines with J gene TRBJ2-3; D might be TRBD2 (5 bases). In germline, CDR1 is SSHAT, CDR2 FNYEAQ (reference sequence). CDR3 length equals 15 residues. In nucleotides, the CDR3 is TGTGCTAGCAGCTTAGAACTAGGGAGCACAGATACGCAGTATTTT. Amino acids: CASSLELGSTDTQYF.

The V gene is TRBV6-2 or TRBV6-3, the J gene TRBJ2-7; D is undetermined. Germline lookup yields CDR1 MNHEY and CDR2 SVGEGT. The CDR3 contains 12 residues. V was trimmed by 5 bases and J by 4 bases, leaving 9 bases between them. CDR3 amino acids: CASSRSEYEQYF. The CDR3 region has the DNA TGTGCCAGCAGTCGCTCTGAGTACGAGCAGTACTTC.

CDR3 DNA: TGTGCCAGCAGTTCCCGCCTCAGGTGGTACACCTTC. It is translated as CASSSRLRWYTF. The chain links TRBV28 to TRBJ1-2; D call uncertain. The V gene lost 4 bases and the J gene lost 11 bases, with 14 bases spanning the gap. Germline V CDR1 and CDR2: MDHEN, SYDVKM. The CDR3 extends over 12 amino acids.

The rearrangement uses TRBV5-1 and TRBJ2-1, with TRBD2 matching 10 bases. Germline V CDR1 and CDR2: SGHRS, YFSETQ. The CDR3 runs to 15 residues. V was pared by 4 bases and J by 7 bases, with 8 bases of the junction left unmatched. The CDR3 DNA reads TGCGCCAGCAGCCTCCTAGCGGGGGCCGGGAATGAGCAGTTCTTC. It is translated as CASSLLAGAGNEQFF. Drawing the rest from reference TRBV5-1 and TRBJ2-1, the complete variable domain is KAGVTQTPRYLIKTRGQQVTLSCSPISGHRSVSWYQQTPGQGLQFLFEYFSETQRNKGNFPGRFSGRQFSNSRSEMNVSTLELGDSALYLCASSLLAGAGNEQFFGPGTRLTVL.